This TCR beta chain came from a study of T cell responses to AZD1222 COVID-19 vaccine. The CDR3 sequence is 13 residues long. Trimming at V came to 2 bases and at J to 6 bases, leaving 0 bases not matched to a gene. The V gene's germline CDR1 is SEHNR and CDR2 FQNEAQ (reference sequence). Method: immunoSEQ multiplex PCR; TCRdb's copy keeps in-frame clones and lacks some. The sample lists some 130,000 clones, 90% to 95% seen once, with 1.5% to 2% in the top ten. The TCR comes from an adult in good health. The sequences come from peripheral blood, collected on day 0 of AZD1222 vaccination. The V call is TRBV7-9, the J call TRBJ1-4; 7 bases agree with TRBD1. This CDR3 is CASSLTGDEKLFF. DNA for the CDR3: TGTGCCAGCAGCTTAACAGGGGATGAAAAACTGTTTTTT. The full variable domain, with the rest looked up from reference TRBV7-9 and TRBJ1-4, is DTGVSQNPRHKITKRGQNVTFRCDPISEHNRLYWYRQTLGQGPEFLTYFQNEAQLEKSRLLSDRFSAERPKGSFSTLEIQRTEQGDSAMYLCASSLTGDEKLFFGSGTQLSVL.